The rows below give T cell receptor beta chains drawn from one sample of a study of neoadjuvant anti-PD-1 for oral cavity cancer. Produced via immunoSEQ multiplex PCR; TCRdb's table is partial and in-frame only. The table includes about 10,000 clones, about 59% detected once. This specimen consisted of PBMCs, obtained after nivolumab (anti-PD-1) treatment. The receptor set was obtained from a person between 35 and 79 years old with oral cavity squamous cell carcinoma. The CDR3 runs from the conserved cysteine through the conserved F or W. D genes are given only for firm matches. A clone size is listed for some rows: how often the clone was seen (once, few, many), or a class if it is expanded.

J: TRBJ2-7; size: .; V: TRBV28; D: .; DNA: TGTGCCAGCAGACGCGGATCATACTACGAGCAGTACTTC; CDR3: CASRRGSYYEQYF
J: TRBJ1-6; size: .; V: TRBV19; D: .; DNA: TGTGCCAGTAGTATATCCGGATTTAATTCACCCCTCCACTTT; CDR3: CASSISGFNSPLHF
J: TRBJ1-1; size: once; V: TRBV12-5; D: .; DNA: TGTGCTAGTGGACTGACAGTGAACACTGAAGCTTTCTTT; CDR3: CASGLTVNTEAFF
J: TRBJ1-5; size: .; V: TRBV19; D: TRBD1; DNA: TGTGCCAGTATCGGACAGGCTGCTGATCAGCCCCAGCATTTT; CDR3: CASIGQAADQPQHF
J: TRBJ2-2; size: .; V: TRBV2; D: TRBD1; DNA: TGTGCCACCGGGACAGCGAACACCGGGGAGCTGTTTTTT; CDR3: CATGTANTGELFF
J: TRBJ1-2; size: .; V: TRBV14; D: .; DNA: TGTGCCAGCAGCCAGGGCCGCTATGGCTACACCTTC; CDR3: CASSQGRYGYTF
J: TRBJ2-3; size: .; V: TRBV29-1; D: .; DNA: TGCAGCGCCGGTAGCAGCCGGGGGGCCACAGATACGCAGTATTTT; CDR3: CSAGSSRGATDTQYF
J: TRBJ2-3; size: once; V: TRBV18; D: .; DNA: TGTGCCAGCTCACCACGGAGGGGTGGCACAGATACGCAGTATTTT; CDR3: CASSPRRGGTDTQYF
J: TRBJ1-1; size: .; V: TRBV15; D: TRBD1; DNA: TGTGCCACCAGCAGAAGGACAGGGGATTCTGAAGCTTTCTTT; CDR3: CATSRRTGDSEAFF
J: TRBJ2-7; size: few; V: TRBV7-9; D: TRBD1; DNA: TGTGCCAGCAGCTACGCCGGGACAGGGGAAGACGAGCAGTACTTC; CDR3: CASSYAGTGEDEQYF
J: TRBJ1-2; size: .; V: TRBV5-6; D: .; DNA: TGTGCCAGCAGCTTGTCAGGGCAGGGGTATTTCGACTATGGCTACACCTTC; CDR3: CASSLSGQGYFDYGYTF
J: TRBJ2-5; size: .; V: TRBV11-2; D: .; DNA: TGTGCCAGCAGCTTAGATTCTAGGGGTCGGGGGACCCAGTACTTC; CDR3: CASSLDSRGRGTQYF
J: TRBJ1-5; size: .; V: TRBV5-6; D: .; DNA: TGTGCCAGCATCAGGTCGCCCCAGCATTTT; CDR3: CASIRSPQHF
J: TRBJ1-2; size: .; V: TRBV14; D: TRBD1; DNA: TGTGCCAGCAGCCGCCCGGGACAGGGACTTTATGGCTACACCTTC; CDR3: CASSRPGQGLYGYTF
J: TRBJ2-1; size: .; V: TRBV6-4; D: TRBD2; DNA: TGTGCCAGCAGTGACTCGATAGCGGGAGTTGGAAATGAGCAGTTCTTC; CDR3: CASSDSIAGVGNEQFF
J: TRBJ1-3; size: .; V: TRBV6-5; D: .; DNA: TGTGCCAGCAGTCCAGCCTTCTCTGGAAACACCATATATTTT; CDR3: CASSPAFSGNTIYF
J: TRBJ1-4; size: .; V: TRBV25-1; D: .; DNA: TGTGCCAGCAGTGAATCGGAGGGATGGGGTGAAAAACTGTTTTTT; CDR3: CASSESEGWGEKLFF
J: TRBJ2-2; size: .; V: TRBV19; D: .; DNA: TGTGCCAGTAGTAAGCAGGGGAACACCGGGGAGCTGTTTTTT; CDR3: CASSKQGNTGELFF
J: TRBJ2-5; size: .; V: TRBV5-1; D: .; DNA: TGCGCCAGCAGCGGGCCCAGAGAGGGAACGGAGACCCAGTACTTC; CDR3: CASSGPREGTETQYF
J: TRBJ2-4; size: .; V: TRBV4-1; D: .; DNA: TGCGCCAGCAGCGAAGGGGGGGGCCTAGCCAAAAACATTCAGTACTTC; CDR3: CASSEGGGLAKNIQYF
J: TRBJ1-4; size: .; V: TRBV15; D: TRBD1; DNA: TGTGCCACCAGCCGAGGAGGGGGCGAAAAACTGTTTTTT; CDR3: CATSRGGGEKLFF
J: TRBJ1-1; size: .; V: TRBV6-4; D: TRBD1; DNA: TGTGCCAGCCGAACAGGGACAGCGTTGAACACTGAAGCTTTCTTT; CDR3: CASRTGTALNTEAFF
J: TRBJ2-7; size: few; V: TRBV6-1; D: .; DNA: TGTGCCAGCAGTGATGAGGGCCGGAGTAGGGCCTGGGAGCAGTACTTC; CDR3: CASSDEGRSRAWEQYF
J: TRBJ1-6; size: .; V: TRBV6-4; D: .; DNA: TGTGCCAGCAGGCCCCGGGACCGACAAAATTCACCCCTCCACTTT; CDR3: CASRPRDRQNSPLHF
J: TRBJ2-1; size: .; V: TRBV28; D: .; DNA: TGTGCCAGCAGTTTAACCGCGATCAGTAAGCAGTTCTTC; CDR3: CASSLTAISKQFF
J: TRBJ1-1; size: .; V: TRBV6-1; D: .; DNA: TGTGCCAGTCGAAGGGCGGGGGCTGACACTGAAGCTTTCTTT; CDR3: CASRRAGADTEAFF
J: TRBJ1-2; size: .; V: TRBV2; D: .; DNA: TGTGCCAGCAGGGCAGGGGCTAACTATGGCTACACCTTC; CDR3: CASRAGANYGYTF
J: TRBJ2-2; size: .; V: TRBV6-5; D: .; DNA: TGTGCCAGCACAGCAGGCCGCACCGGGGAGCTGTTTTTT; CDR3: CASTAGRTGELFF
J: TRBJ2-7; size: .; V: TRBV9; D: TRBD2; DNA: TGTGCCAGCAGCGTGGGACTAGCGGACAGCTCCTACGAGCAGTACTTC; CDR3: CASSVGLADSSYEQYF